The clone carrying this TCR beta chain occurred many times. CDR3 and TCR beta VDJ profiling relied on genomic DNA as the template. Each CDR3 protein gets one entry after TCRdb re-called the reads with MiXCR. This sample has about 190,000 distinct CDR3 sequences, with 54% found just once. The data were obtained in a study of CD8+CD57+ T cells in acquired aplastic anemia. The germline V gene has CDR1 DFQATT and CDR2 SNEGSKA (reference sequence). The CDR3 totals 20 residues. V lost 0 bases to trimming and J lost 1 base, with 25 bases between them. The chain recombines TRBV20-1 with TRBJ2-1, with D perhaps TRBD2 (6 bases). The material sequenced was sorted CD4+, CD8+, or CD8+CD57+ T cells (not recorded which) from PBMCs. This TCR was sampled from a human donor in good health, serving as a control. CDR3 nucleotide sequence: TGCAGTGCTAGAGATCAGGAGGGAGGTCCTTCGGCATCATCCTACAATGAGCAGTTCTTC. Translation: CSARDQEGGPSASSYNEQFF.